This T cell receptor (beta chain) is from a study of graft-versus-host responses after intestinal transplantation. Study-level background: Recipients were all induced with anti-thymocyte globulin, then given tacrolimus and steroids for about 3 years.

About this clone itself: What it binds is unknown.

This CDR3 has 11 residues. CDR1 is SNHLY and CDR2 is FYNNEI in the germline V gene. Deletions cut 3 bases from V and 3 bases from J, with 2 bases between. Sequencing was performed with immunoSEQ multiplex PCR; in TCRdb, only in-frame clones are kept and a portion is missing. The sample consists of some 8,500 clones, 92% of them appearing once. General study findings and limits: Marrow from the recipient contained GvH clones, some of which had appeared first in ileum or blood. Allografts carried high graft-versus-host to host-versus-graft clonal ratios in patients having graft-donor T cell macrochimerism. Levels of circulating GvH clones at their peak were associated with early post-transplant HvG declines.

Sample: PBMCs, taken approximately 30 days after intestinal transplant. This chain connects TRBV2 to TRBJ1-2, with D uncertain. The receptor comes from a human patient who received an intestinal transplant, so some T cells may come from the graft donor. The CDR3 DNA reads TGTGCCAGCAGTGATGACTATGGCTACACCTTC. Its translation is CASSDDYGYTF. The full variable domain, with the rest looked up from reference TRBV2 and TRBJ1-2, is EPEVTQTPSHQVTQMGQEVILRCVPISNHLYFYWYRQILGQKVEFLVSFYNNEISEKSEIFDDQFSVERPDGSNFTLKIRSTKLEDSAMYFCASSDDYGYTFGSGTRLTVV.